The clone carrying this TCR beta chain has a count of ten or more. The target antigen is unknown. These data are taken from a study of T cell repertoires in cytomegalovirus infection. About the research overall: TCR beta signatures that were public indicated CMV infection and matching HLA type.

Study results and limitations: What dominated the ex vivo response were HLA-C-restricted CMV-specific TCR beta clonotypes. Adding up the frequency of public TCR beta families identified people who carried CMV plus the relevant HLA.

This CDR3 has 13 amino acids. V lost 2 bases to trimming and J lost 5 bases; unmatched junction nucleotides: 1. Germline values: CDR1 SGHTA, CDR2 FQGNSA. TCRdb itself ran the reads through MiXCR, one entry per CDR3 protein. The repertoire holds fewer than 200,000 distinct CDR3 sequences, with over 13% as singletons. The V call is TRBV7-2, the J call TRBJ1-1; 8 bases are shared with TRBD1. This receptor was identified in a human donor in good health (CMV status not recorded). Some clones in this sample may be carry-over from other donors' samples. Input material: PBMCs. The CDR3: CASSLRDRTEAFF. The CDR3 DNA follows: TGTGCCAGCAGCTTACGGGACAGGACTGAAGCTTTCTTT. Supplemented by reference TRBV7-2 and TRBJ1-1, the full variable domain reads GAGVSQSPSNKVTEKGKDVELRCDPISGHTALYWYRQSLGQGLEFLIYFQGNSAPDKSGLPSDRFSAERTGGSVSTLTIQRTQQEDSAVYLCASSLRDRTEAFFGQGTRLTVV.